A single sample gave rise to the 30 T cell receptor beta chains below, sequenced in a study of T cells after yellow fever vaccination. TCRdb called the 5' RACE reads again in MiXCR, with one record for every CDR3 protein. The table records approximately 450,000 distinct CDR3 sequences, over 15% of them present only once. The sample consisted of PBMCs, taken before the yellow fever booster vaccination. The source is a man aged 18 to 30 who received the YFV17D yellow fever vaccine.

This clonotype appeared a few times. The chain carries TRBV6-5 and TRBJ1-1; 7 nucleotides align to TRBD1. Trimming at V came to 4 bases and at J to 0 bases, leaving 11 bases not matched to a gene. In germline, CDR1 is MNHEY, CDR2 SVGAGI. There are 17 residues in the CDR3. This CDR3 reads CASSWGLEGAMNTEAFF. CDR3 DNA: TGTGCCAGCAGTTGGGGCCTAGAGGGGGCGATGAACACTGAAGCTTTCTTT.

V usage is TRBV5-4 and J usage is TRBJ2-3; perhaps TRBD2 as D (7 bases). CDR3 length: 16 amino acids. Germline values: CDR1 SGHNT, CDR2 YYREEE (reference sequence). The V end lost 4 bases, the J end lost 8 bases, and 23 bases lay between the germline ends. The CDR3 DNA follows: TGTGCCAGCAGCCCGGTTACGGGGGGCCTCGCAGGTACGCAGTATTTT. Translated, it gives CASSPVTGGLAGTQYF.

The chain joins TRBV4-2 to TRBJ1-5, with 7 bases that match TRBD1. Germline V gene sequence: CDR1 LGHNA, CDR2 YNFKEQ. Trimming took 5 bases from V and 5 from J; bases not matched to a gene: 15. CDR3 size: 17 residues. The CDR3 loop is CASSEGQRTGLHQPQHF. Here the CDR3 DNA reads TGTGCCAGCAGCGAAGGTCAAAGGACAGGATTGCATCAGCCCCAGCATTTT.

This clonotype was counted only a few times. This chain joins TRBV29-1 and TRBJ1-3, with 8 bases aligning to TRBD1. CDR1 is SQVTM, CDR2 ANQGSEA, per germline. The CDR3 totals 14 residues. The V segment lost 0 bases and the J segment 6 bases; nucleotides outside the gene matches: 4. CDR3 sequence: CSVEDRGQENTIYF. The CDR3 DNA follows: TGCAGCGTTGAAGACAGGGGGCAGGAAAACACCATATATTTT. The full variable domain, its missing parts supplied by reference TRBV29-1 and TRBJ1-3, is SAVISQKPSRDICQRGTSLTIQCQVDSQVTMMFWYRQQPGQSLTLIATANQGSEATYESGFVIDKFPISRPNLTFSTLTVSNMSPEDSSIYLCSVEDRGQENTIYFGEGSWLTVV.

At least ten counts were recorded for this clonotype. J is TRBJ2-1 and V is TRBV7-2; TRBD2 agrees at 10 bases. This CDR3 has 15 amino acids. With 2 bases clipped from V and 8 bases from J, the junction kept 6 bases outside the gene matches. Germline-derived CDR1 and CDR2 are SGHTA and FQGNSA. The CDR3 loop reads CASSLSSGGLYEQFF. The CDR3 DNA is TGTGCCAGCAGCTTAAGTAGCGGGGGGCTGTATGAGCAGTTCTTC.

The chain uses TRBV9 and TRBJ2-5, with 9 bases that match TRBD1. After removal of 3 bases from V and 1 base from J, the junction contained 7 bases not matched to a gene. Germline V CDR1 and CDR2: SGDLS, YYNGEE. The CDR3 has 16 residues. CDR3 sequence reads: CASSARQGGSQETQYF. The CDR3 bases are TGTGCCAGCAGCGCTCGACAGGGGGGAAGCCAAGAGACCCAGTACTTC.

In its sample, this clonotype was seen a few times. The chain recombines TRBV12-5 with TRBJ1-2, with D tentatively TRBD1 (5 bases). The CDR3 runs 13 residues. Trimming removed 3 bases at V and 3 bases at J, with 8 bases between. Germline CDR1 reads LGHNT; CDR2 reads FRNRAP. The CDR3 sequence: CASGLEGYYGYTF. Written as DNA, the CDR3 is TGTGCTAGTGGTTTAGAGGGGTACTATGGCTACACCTTC.

The chain is built from TRBV15 and TRBJ1-2, with no clear D. The CDR3 covers 13 residues. V lost 3 bases, J lost 7 bases, and 12 bases lay in between. Per germline, CDR1 LNHNV and CDR2 YYDKDF (reference sequence). For the CDR3, the DNA is TGTGCCACCAGCAGTCGAGATTATGGTGGCTACACCTTC. This translates into CATSSRDYGGYTF. Drawing the rest from reference TRBV15 and TRBJ1-2, the complete variable domain is DAMVIQNPRYQVTQFGKPVTLSCSQTLNHNVMYWYQQKSSQAPKLLFHYYDKDFNNEADTPDNFQSRRPNTSFCFLDIRSPGLGDTAMYLCATSSRDYGGYTFGSGTRLTVV.

This chain uses TRBV6-5 with TRBJ1-2, with a weak D call TRBD1 (6 bases). V was cut by 5 bases and J by 5 bases, with 15 bases left in between. The CDR3 contains 14 residues. Germline V gives CDR1 MNHEY, CDR2 SVGAGI. The CDR3 loop reads CASSKAGQQYGYTF. In DNA, the CDR3 is TGTGCCAGCAGTAAAGCCGGACAGCAGTATGGCTACACCTTC.

This chain joins TRBV2 and TRBJ2-3; no clear D gene. The germline CDR1 and CDR2 sequences are SNHLY and FYNNEI. The germline V and J ends were trimmed by 8 bases and 4 bases, with 10 bases remaining between them. CDR3 length: 12 residues. CDR3 protein: CASGKWADTQYF. The CDR3 DNA is TGTGCCAGCGGGAAATGGGCAGATACGCAGTATTTT.

The chain couples TRBV7-9 to TRBJ2-3; D is possibly TRBD1 (6 bases). CDR1 and CDR2 from the germline V gene are SEHNR and FQNEAQ (reference sequence). This CDR3 spans 13 amino acids. The ends were cut back, 5 bases at V and 2 bases at J, with 8 bases in the middle. This CDR3 is CASSQGSTDTQYF. The CDR3 DNA sequence: TGTGCCAGCAGCCAGGGGTCCACAGATACGCAGTATTTT.

The V gene is TRBV5-1, the J gene TRBJ1-1; 8 bases are a match to TRBD1. The CDR3 length is 15 residues. V dropped 0 bases and J dropped 5; count of bases not matched to a gene: 6. Germline-derived CDR1 and CDR2 are SGHRS and YFSETQ. The CDR3 sequence: CASSLDRGGRTEAFF. The CDR3 DNA sequence: TGCGCCAGCAGCTTGGACAGGGGGGGAAGGACTGAAGCTTTCTTT.

This chain joins TRBV20-1 and TRBJ2-3; 11 bases fit TRBD2. The CDR3 extends over 15 amino acids. Per the germline V gene, CDR1 is DFQATT and CDR2 is SNEGSKA (reference sequence). The trim removed 1 base at V and 2 bases at J, leaving 2 bases unmatched. The DNA of the CDR3 is TGCAGTGCTAGAGGACTAGCGGGGTACACAGATACGCAGTATTTT. Its translation is CSARGLAGYTDTQYF.

V is TRBV20-1 and J is TRBJ1-3, with D tentatively TRBD1 (5 bases). CDR1 is DFQATT, CDR2 SNEGSKA, per germline (reference sequence). CDR3 length equals 14 residues. V dropped 1 base and J dropped 9 bases, with 16 bases sitting between them. CDR3 loop: CSARATGGVGTIYF. The CDR3 coding sequence is TGCAGTGCTAGAGCAACAGGAGGGGTGGGCACCATATATTTT.

V and J are TRBV7-9 and TRBJ1-2; TRBD1 matches at 8 bases. Germline values: CDR1 SEHNR, CDR2 FQNEAQ (reference sequence). This CDR3 is 17 amino acids long. The junction had 10 bases not matched to a gene; V was cut back by 0 bases and J by 4 bases. This CDR3 reads CASSLAYGQGESYGYTF. The CDR3 DNA is TGTGCCAGCAGCTTAGCGTACGGACAGGGCGAATCCTATGGCTACACCTTC.

This chain links TRBV20-1 with TRBJ2-5, with 12 positions matching TRBD2. This CDR3 is 15 amino acids long. V lost 6 bases and J lost 5; bases outside the gene matches: 10. The germline CDR1 and CDR2 sequences are DFQATT and SNEGSKA (reference sequence). Here the CDR3 reads CSAHRTSGVRETQYF. The CDR3 DNA sequence: TGCAGTGCCCACCGGACTAGCGGGGTGAGGGAGACCCAGTACTTC.

This clonotype turned up a few times. The V call is TRBV4-3, the J call TRBJ2-2; D is possibly TRBD2 (6 bases). The CDR3 sequence is 15 residues long. The germline V gene encodes CDR1 LGHNA and CDR2 YSLEER. Trimming removed 5 bases at V and 2 bases at J, with 12 bases between. CDR3 sequence: CASSFGTGNTGELFF. CDR3 bases: TGCGCCAGCAGCTTTGGGACTGGAAACACCGGGGAGCTGTTTTTT.

The chain combines TRBV7-2 with TRBJ2-5; 12 bases fit TRBD1. Germline V gene sequence: CDR1 SGHTA, CDR2 FQGNSA. The CDR3 sequence is 16 residues long. The V and J ends lost 6 bases and 6 bases, in that order; junction bases with no gene match: 11. The CDR3 nucleotides read TGTGCCAGCAGTGCCCCTGGGACAGGGGGCACGAAGACCCAGTACTTC. It translates to CASSAPGTGGTKTQYF.

This clonotype came up a few times. The rearrangement links TRBV20-1 to TRBJ1-1; D is unresolved. V lost 0 bases and J lost 5, with 10 bases in between. Germline CDR1 DFQATT, CDR2 SNEGSKA (reference sequence). The CDR3 extends over 13 amino acids. The CDR3 protein is CSARDLEETEAFF. The CDR3 DNA sequence: TGCAGTGCTAGAGATCTGGAGGAAACTGAAGCTTTCTTT.

This chain joins TRBV4-1 and TRBJ2-7; 10 nucleotides line up with TRBD1. Per germline, CDR1 MGHRA and CDR2 YSYEKL. The trim removed 3 bases at V and 7 bases at J, leaving 9 bases unmatched. This CDR3 has 15 residues. CDR3 region: CASSHPGTGVLEQYF. The CDR3, as DNA: TGCGCCAGCAGCCACCCCGGGACAGGGGTGTTAGAGCAGTACTTC.

This rearrangement joins TRBV20-1 to TRBJ2-5; 12 nucleotides line up with TRBD2. Looked up from germline, CDR1 is DFQATT and CDR2 is SNEGSKA (reference sequence). The CDR3 consists of 14 residues. With V trimmed by 6 bases and J by 5 bases, 7 bases remained unmatched. The CDR3 region is CSAGRLAGEETQYF. CDR3 nucleotides: TGCAGTGCCGGCCGACTAGCGGGGGAGGAGACCCAGTACTTC.

This sequence joins TRBV20-1 and TRBJ2-2; 9 bases line up with TRBD2. The CDR3 sequence is 14 residues long. Trimming removed 8 bases from V and 1 base from J; junction bases left unmatched: 5. Germline V CDR1 and CDR2: DFQATT, SNEGSKA (reference sequence). CDR3 amino acids: CSLSGGLNTGELFF. CDR3 DNA sequence: TGCAGTTTAAGCGGGGGGTTGAACACCGGGGAGCTGTTTTTT.

This clonotype occurred a few times. The rearrangement uses TRBV20-1 and TRBJ1-2; TRBD1 aligns across 8 bases. V shed 1 base, J shed 0 bases, and the junction held 4 bases outside the gene matches. Germline CDR1 DFQATT, CDR2 SNEGSKA (reference sequence). The CDR3 has 15 residues. This CDR3 reads CSARGGQGANYGYTF. The CDR3, as DNA: TGCAGTGCTAGAGGAGGACAGGGCGCTAACTATGGCTACACCTTC.

The sample holds a few counts of this clonotype. This rearrangement joins TRBV6-6 to TRBJ2-5; D may be TRBD2 (6 bases). Germline assignment: CDR1 MNHNY and CDR2 SVGAGI (reference sequence). Trimming stripped 4 bases from V and 2 bases from J, with 11 bases between. The CDR3 consists of 14 residues. This CDR3 reads CASSFPGRQETQYF. CDR3 nucleotides: TGTGCCAGCAGTTTCCCGGGGAGGCAAGAGACCCAGTACTTC.

This clonotype turned up a few times. J is TRBJ2-3 and V is TRBV4-3, with 8 bases identical to TRBD1. Germline trimming cut 0 bases from V and 4 bases from J; bases unmatched to any gene: 9. The CDR3 sequence is 17 residues long. Germline-derived CDR1 and CDR2 are LGHNA and YSLEER. DNA of the CDR3: TGCGCCAGCAGCCAAGATTGGAGCAGGGGGCTTGCAGATACGCAGTATTTT. This encodes CASSQDWSRGLADTQYF.

This clonotype was recorded at least ten times. This chain connects TRBV5-1 to TRBJ2-3; D assignment may be TRBD1 or TRBD2 (5 bases each). V was trimmed by 0 bases and J by 6 bases, leaving 8 bases between them. Looked up from germline, CDR1 is SGHRS and CDR2 is YFSETQ. The CDR3 runs to 13 residues. The CDR3 DNA is TGCGCCAGCAGCTTGGTAGGGGAGGATACGCAGTATTTT. As protein: CASSLVGEDTQYF.

A few counts support this clonotype. The rearrangement links TRBV5-1 to TRBJ2-7; D not certain. The V end lost 0 bases, the J end lost 2 bases, and 9 bases lay between the germline ends. Germline CDR1 and CDR2: SGHRS and YFSETQ. The CDR3 runs to 14 residues. The chain's CDR3 is CASSLGQAPYEQYV. Here the CDR3 DNA reads TGCGCCAGCAGCTTGGGCCAGGCCCCCTACGAGCAGTACGTC.

The chain employs TRBV9 and TRBJ2-5; D may be TRBD1 (6 bases). Germline CDR1 SGDLS, CDR2 YYNGEE. V lost 4 bases to trimming and J lost 5 bases, with 15 bases between them. This CDR3 spans 14 amino acids. The CDR3 coding sequence is TGTGCCAGCAGCAAAGGGGGTTCCTCCGAGACCCAGTACTTC. Encoded protein: CASSKGGSSETQYF.

This clonotype was counted a few times. The chain employs TRBV7-9 and TRBJ2-7; possibly TRBD1 or TRBD2 for D (5 bases each). The germline V gene has CDR1 SEHNR and CDR2 FQNEAQ (reference sequence). Trimming left V 5 bases short and J 0 bases short, with 11 bases between. The CDR3 length is 14 residues. CDR3: CASSGDGPSYEQYV. CDR3 DNA: TGTGCCAGCAGCGGGGACGGTCCCTCCTACGAGCAGTACGTC.

This clonotype was recorded a few times. The chain has TRBV28 and TRBJ1-6; D not certain. The V gene's germline CDR1 is MDHEN and CDR2 SYDVKM. V lost 7 bases and J lost 5, with 12 bases in between. This CDR3 has 14 amino acids. The CDR3, as DNA: TGTGCCAGCACCGTCGGACGTAATAATTCACCCCTCCACTTT. Encoded protein: CASTVGRNNSPLHF.